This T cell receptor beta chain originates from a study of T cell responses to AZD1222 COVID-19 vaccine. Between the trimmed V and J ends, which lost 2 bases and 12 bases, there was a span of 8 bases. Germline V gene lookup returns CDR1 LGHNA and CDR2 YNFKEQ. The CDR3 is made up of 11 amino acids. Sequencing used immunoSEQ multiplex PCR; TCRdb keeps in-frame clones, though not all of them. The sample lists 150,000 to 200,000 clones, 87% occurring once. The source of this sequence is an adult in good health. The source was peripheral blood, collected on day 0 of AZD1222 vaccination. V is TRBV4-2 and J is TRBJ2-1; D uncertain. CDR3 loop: CASSQNGPQFF. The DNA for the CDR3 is TGTGCCAGCAGCCAAAACGGACCGCAGTTCTTC.